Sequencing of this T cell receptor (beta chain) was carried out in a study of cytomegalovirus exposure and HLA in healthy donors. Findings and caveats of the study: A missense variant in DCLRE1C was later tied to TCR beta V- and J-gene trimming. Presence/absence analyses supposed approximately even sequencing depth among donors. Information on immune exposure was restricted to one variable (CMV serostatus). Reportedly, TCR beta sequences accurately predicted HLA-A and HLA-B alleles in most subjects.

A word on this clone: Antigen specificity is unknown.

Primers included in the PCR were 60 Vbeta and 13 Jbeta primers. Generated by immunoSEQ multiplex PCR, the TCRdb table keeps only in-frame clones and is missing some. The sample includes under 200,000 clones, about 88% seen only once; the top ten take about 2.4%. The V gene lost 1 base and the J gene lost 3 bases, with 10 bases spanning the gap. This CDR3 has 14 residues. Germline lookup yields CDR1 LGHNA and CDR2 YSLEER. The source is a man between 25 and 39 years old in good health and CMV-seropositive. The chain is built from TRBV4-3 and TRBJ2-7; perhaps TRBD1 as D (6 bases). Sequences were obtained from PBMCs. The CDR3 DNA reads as TGCGCCAGCAGCCAAGGGACAGTATTCTACGAGCAGTACTTC. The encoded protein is CASSQGTVFYEQYF.